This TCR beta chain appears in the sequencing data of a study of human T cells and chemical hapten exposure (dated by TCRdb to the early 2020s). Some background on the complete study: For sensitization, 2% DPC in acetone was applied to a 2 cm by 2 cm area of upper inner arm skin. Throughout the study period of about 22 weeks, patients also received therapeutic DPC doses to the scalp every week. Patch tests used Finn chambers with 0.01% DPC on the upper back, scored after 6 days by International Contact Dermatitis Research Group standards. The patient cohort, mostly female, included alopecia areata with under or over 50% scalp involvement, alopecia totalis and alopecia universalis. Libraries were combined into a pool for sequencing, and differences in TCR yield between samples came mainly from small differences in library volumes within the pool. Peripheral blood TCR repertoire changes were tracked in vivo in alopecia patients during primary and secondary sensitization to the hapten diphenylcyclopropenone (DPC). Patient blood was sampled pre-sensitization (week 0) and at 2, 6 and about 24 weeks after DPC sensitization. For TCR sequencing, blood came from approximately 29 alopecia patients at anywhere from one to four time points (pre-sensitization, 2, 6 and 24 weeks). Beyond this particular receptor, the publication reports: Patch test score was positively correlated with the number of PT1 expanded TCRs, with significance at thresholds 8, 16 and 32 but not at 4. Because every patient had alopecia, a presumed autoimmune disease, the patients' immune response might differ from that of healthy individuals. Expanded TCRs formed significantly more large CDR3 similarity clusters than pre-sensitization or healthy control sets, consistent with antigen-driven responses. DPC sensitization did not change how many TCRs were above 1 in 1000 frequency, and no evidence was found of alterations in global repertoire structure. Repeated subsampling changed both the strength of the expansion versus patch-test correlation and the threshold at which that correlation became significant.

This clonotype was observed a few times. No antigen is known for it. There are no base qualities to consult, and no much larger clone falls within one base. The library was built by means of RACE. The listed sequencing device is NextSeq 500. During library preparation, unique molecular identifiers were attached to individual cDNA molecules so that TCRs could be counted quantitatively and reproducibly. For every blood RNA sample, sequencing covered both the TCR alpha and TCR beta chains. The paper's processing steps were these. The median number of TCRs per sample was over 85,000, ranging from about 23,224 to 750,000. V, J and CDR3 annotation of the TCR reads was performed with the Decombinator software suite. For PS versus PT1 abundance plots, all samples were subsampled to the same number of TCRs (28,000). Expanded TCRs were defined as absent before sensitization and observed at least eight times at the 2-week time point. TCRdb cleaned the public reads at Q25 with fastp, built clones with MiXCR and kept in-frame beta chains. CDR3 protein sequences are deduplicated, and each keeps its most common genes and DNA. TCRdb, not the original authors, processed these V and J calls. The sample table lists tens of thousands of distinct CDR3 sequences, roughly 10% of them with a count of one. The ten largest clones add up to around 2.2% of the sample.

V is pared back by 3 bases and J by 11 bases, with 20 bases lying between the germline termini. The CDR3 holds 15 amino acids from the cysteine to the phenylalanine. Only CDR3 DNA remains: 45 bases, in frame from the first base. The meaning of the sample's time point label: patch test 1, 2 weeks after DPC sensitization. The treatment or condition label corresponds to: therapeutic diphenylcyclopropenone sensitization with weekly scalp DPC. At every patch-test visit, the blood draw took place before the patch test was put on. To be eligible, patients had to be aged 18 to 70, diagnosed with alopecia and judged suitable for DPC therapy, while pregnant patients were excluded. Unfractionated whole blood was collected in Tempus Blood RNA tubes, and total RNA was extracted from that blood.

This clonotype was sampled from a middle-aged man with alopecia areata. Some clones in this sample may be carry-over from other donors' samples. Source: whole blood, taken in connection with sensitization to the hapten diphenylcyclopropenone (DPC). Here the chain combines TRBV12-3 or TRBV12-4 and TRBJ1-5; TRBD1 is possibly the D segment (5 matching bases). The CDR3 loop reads CASSFEVGGVRAQHF. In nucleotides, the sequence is TGTGCCAGCAGTTTTGAGGTTGGAGGGGTACGCGCCCAGCATTTT.